The rows below give T cell receptor beta chains drawn from one sample of a study of cytomegalovirus exposure and HLA in healthy donors. Only in-frame clones appear in the TCRdb table, and some are missing; sequencing was by immunoSEQ multiplex PCR. Of roughly 100,000 clones in the sample, roughly 15% were seen once. The specimen was PBMCs. These receptors were collected from a female donor in good health and CMV-seronegative. Each CDR3 is given with its conserved first and last residue. A D gene is named only where the DNA matches it firmly. Clone size is stated in some rows and not others, as once, few, many or a class when expanded.

TGTGCCAGCTCCGACAGGGAGTCTGAAAAACTGTTTTTT	CASSDRESEKLFF	.	TRBV27	TRBJ1-4	TRBD1	13
TGCGCCAGCAGCCAAGTGAATAGCTATGGCTACACCTTC	CASSQVNSYGYTF	few	TRBV4-1	TRBJ1-2	.	13
TGTGCCAGCAGTGTCTCCGGGACAGGGAACACTGAAGCTTTCTTT	CASSVSGTGNTEAFF	.	TRBV25-1	TRBJ1-1	TRBD1	15
TGCAGCGTTGCCCGACAGAGGAACACTGAAGCTTTCTTT	CSVARQRNTEAFF	.	TRBV29-1	TRBJ1-1	.	13
TGTGCCAGCAGCTTAGACTCCTTGGGACTAGCGGGGCGCGAGCAGTACTTC	CASSLDSLGLAGREQYF	.	TRBV7-2	TRBJ2-7	TRBD2	17
TGTGCCAGCAGCGGGACAGAGAACACTGAAGCTTTCTTT	CASSGTENTEAFF	few	TRBV7-9	TRBJ1-1	TRBD1	13
TGTGCCAGCAGCATAACACCTGAAGCTTTCTTT	CASSITPEAFF	.	TRBV9	TRBJ1-1	.	11
TGCGCCAGCAGCCAAGGCCGCTCACAGGGTTTAAACTCCTACGAGCAGTACTTC	CASSQGRSQGLNSYEQYF	few	TRBV4-3	TRBJ2-7	.	18
TGCAGCGTTGAGGTGACAGGGCGATTCACTGAAGCTTTCTTT	CSVEVTGRFTEAFF	.	TRBV29-1	TRBJ1-1	TRBD1	14
TGTGCCAGCAGTTTCGGAGGTGGGGACTACGAGCAGTACTTC	CASSFGGGDYEQYF	.	TRBV27	TRBJ2-7	.	14
TGTGCCAGCAGTGACCCCCGGGGCAATCAGCCCCAGCATTTT	CASSDPRGNQPQHF	few	TRBV2	TRBJ1-5	.	14
TGCACCGCCGTAGACAGGAGTTTGGGCACTGAAGCTTTCTTT	CTAVDRSLGTEAFF	.	TRBV29-1	TRBJ1-1	.	14
TGCGCCAGCAGCCAAGATATGGACAGGCCCCTCTCTGGCTACACCTTC	CASSQDMDRPLSGYTF	.	TRBV4-3	TRBJ1-2	TRBD1	16
TGTGCCAGCAGCTTGATAGCGGGACTGAGCAATGAGCAGTTCTTC	CASSLIAGLSNEQFF	few	TRBV5-6	TRBJ2-1	TRBD2	15
TGTGCCAGCAGACTTACTGGAACAGGGGCCAGCACAGATACGCAGTATTTT	CASRLTGTGASTDTQYF	.	TRBV27	TRBJ2-3	TRBD1	17
TGTGCCAGCAGCCGGGGACAGGGCCGCAATCAGCCCCAGCATTTT	CASSRGQGRNQPQHF	.	TRBV7-2	TRBJ1-5	TRBD1	15
TGTGCCTGGACCCCTACCAGAAACACCATATATTTT	CAWTPTRNTIYF	.	TRBV30	TRBJ1-3	.	12
TGTGCCAGCAGCTTGTCGGGAGGAGGGTACACCGGGGAGCTGTTTTTT	CASSLSGGGYTGELFF	.	TRBV7-9	TRBJ2-2	TRBD2	16
TGTGCCAGCAGCCAGGGACAGGTGAGCTATGGCTACACCTTC	CASSQGQVSYGYTF	few	TRBV6-5	TRBJ1-2	TRBD1	14
TGTGCCAGCAGTTTAACTGGGCCAGGGGGCGAGGACACTGAAGCTTTCTTT	CASSLTGPGGEDTEAFF	few	TRBV28	TRBJ1-1	TRBD1	17
TGTGCCATCAGTGAGTCCAGATTGACTCGCGGGGGAGAGTACGAGCAGTACTTC	CAISESRLTRGGEYEQYF	few	TRBV10-3	TRBJ2-7	TRBD2	18
TGTGCCAGCAGCCCTGGAAAGACCGAACGGGACTATGGCTACACCTTC	CASSPGKTERDYGYTF	few	TRBV9	TRBJ1-2	.	16
TGTGCCACCAGCACCCGACTAGCCGGGGACGATACGCAGTATTTT	CATSTRLAGDDTQYF	.	TRBV15	TRBJ2-3	TRBD2	15
TGTGCCAGCAGCCAAGCACCCGGGGTCTACAATGAGCAGTTCTTC	CASSQAPGVYNEQFF	.	TRBV14	TRBJ2-1	.	15
TGTGCCATCAGTGGGACAGGGTCGCTTTCCGGGGAGCTGTTTTTT	CAISGTGSLSGELFF	few	TRBV10-3	TRBJ2-2	TRBD1	15